This paragraph reports one T cell receptor (beta chain). This sample is part of a study of graft-versus-host responses after intestinal transplantation. Sequencing was performed with immunoSEQ multiplex PCR; in TCRdb, only in-frame clones are kept and a portion is missing. The table records approximately 100,000 clones, around 86% of them present only once. CDR1 MNHEY and CDR2 SVGAGI come from the germline V gene. The CDR3 extends over 14 amino acids. V was clipped by 6 bases and J by 2 bases, with 13 bases between them. The V and J genes are TRBV6-5 and TRBJ1-2; D call uncertain. Specimen: PBMCs, collected 255 days after intestinal transplant. The TCR was taken from a human patient who received an intestinal transplant, so some T cells may come from the graft donor. CDR3 DNA: TGTGCCAGCAGCAACGGTGGGATGAACTATGGCTACACCTTC. It encodes CASSNGGMNYGYTF.